Presented here are 19 T cell receptor beta chains from one specimen sequenced in a study of OX40 agonist ivuxolimab in advanced cancers. The data were produced by immunoSEQ multiplex PCR, yet TCRdb's version contains in-frame clones alone and is incomplete. The table has approximately 15,000 clones, 86% seen once. The starting material was CD4+ or CD8+ T cells sorted from blood, obtained in a trial of the OX40 agonist ivuxolimab. The receptors originated from an adult with an advanced solid tumor such as melanoma, head and neck, liver or kidney cancer.

This clone was seen just once. This sequence joins TRBV7-3 and TRBJ1-2; 11 bases match TRBD1. Germline V lookup: CDR1 SGHTA, CDR2 FQGTGA. The CDR3 is 14 residues long. V gave up 5 bases and J gave up 8 bases; unmatched junction bases: 7. CDR3 bases: TGTGCCAGCAGCCTATCGGGACAGGGGGAAGGCTACACCTTC. It specifies CASSLSGQGEGYTF. The entire variable domain, with the rest obtained from reference TRBV7-3 and TRBJ1-2, is as follows: GAGVSQTPSNKVTEKGKYVELRCDPISGHTALYWYRQSLGQGPEFLIYFQGTGAADDSGLPNDRFFAVRPEGSVSTLKIQRTERGDSAVYLCASSLSGQGEGYTFGSGTRLTVV.

The genes are TRBV25-1 and TRBJ2-5; D unclear. The germline gives CDR1 MGHDK, CDR2 SYGVNS. V was pared by 5 bases and J by 0 bases, with 4 bases between. This CDR3 comprises 12 residues. The DNA of the CDR3 is TGTGCCAGCAGTTCGAACCAAGAGACCCAGTACTTC. It encodes CASSSNQETQYF.

V usage is TRBV6-6 and J usage is TRBJ1-4; 7 bases map to TRBD1. Germline trimming cut 7 bases from V and 4 bases from J; bases unmatched to any gene: 6. Per germline, CDR1 MNHNY and CDR2 SVGAGI (reference sequence). The CDR3 runs to 14 residues. Here the CDR3 reads CASTPGTDNEKLFF. The CDR3 DNA reads TGTGCCAGCACCCCCGGGACAGATAATGAAAAACTGTTTTTT.

As for this clone: One end of the junction fails to match germline, which may point to a read error. The same CDR3 is also encoded by other DNA sequences in this sample. CDR3 coding DNA: TGTGCCATTAGTGTGTGGACGTCAAGCGGCACAGATACGCAGTATTTT. This translates into CAISVWTSSGTDTQYF. V usage is TRBV10-3 and J usage is TRBJ2-3; D unresolved. The germline CDR1 and CDR2 sequences are ENHRY and SYGVKD. The CDR3 is made up of 16 amino acids.

The chain has TRBV29-1 and TRBJ1-3; perhaps TRBD1 as D (6 bases). CDR3 length equals 14 residues. CDR1 is SQVTM and CDR2 is ANQGSEA in the germline V gene. The CDR3 nucleotides are TGCGGCGGGGCAGGGGCCAGCTCTGGAAACACCATATATTTT. It specifies CGGAGASSGNTIYF.

The CDR3 nucleotides are TGTGCCAGCAGCAAACCAGGGAAAGGGGCCAACGTCCTGACTTTC. Translated, it gives CASSKPGKGANVLTF. The rearrangement uses TRBV21-1 and TRBJ2-6; the table's D call, TRBD1, has no DNA check behind it. TRBV21-1 represents a pseudogene. The CDR3 sequence is 15 residues long.

V is TRBV23-1 and J is TRBJ1-6, with D maybe TRBD1 (6 bases). TRBV23-1 is known as an ORF, though its function is uncertain. V was shortened by 3 bases and J by 4 bases, with 19 bases between the two germline ends. The CDR3 covers 18 residues. The DNA of the CDR3 is TGCGCCAGCAGTCATGGACAGCCGAGGATGTATTATAATTCACCCCTCCACTTT. Residues: CASSHGQPRMYYNSPLHF.

The V and J genes are TRBV5-6 and TRBJ2-7; TRBD2 is a possible D gene (6 bases). The germline V and J ends were trimmed by 6 bases and 3 bases, with 16 bases remaining between them. Germline V CDR1 and CDR2: SGHDT, YYEEEE. The CDR3 covers 14 residues. The CDR3 nucleotides read TGTGCCAGCACCACCCCCGGGAGAAACTACGAGCAGTACTTC. Its protein is CASTTPGRNYEQYF.

The chain carries TRBV29-1 and TRBJ1-5; 8 bases line up with TRBD1. Germline V CDR1 and CDR2: SQVTM, ANQGSEA. Germline trimming cut 4 bases from V and 3 bases from J; bases unmatched to any gene: 2. CDR3 size: 13 residues. In DNA, the CDR3 is TGCAGCGTTGGACAGGGGAACAATCAGCCCCAGCATTTT. Translation gives CSVGQGNNQPQHF.

The V gene is TRBV6-5, the J gene TRBJ1-1; TRBD1 might be the D (5 bases). This CDR3 comprises 14 residues. Trimming pared 7 bases from V and 6 bases from J, leaving 18 bases between. The V gene's germline CDR1 is MNHEY and CDR2 SVGAGI. The CDR3 sequence is CASTSPGEAPEAFF. CDR3 nucleotide sequence: TGTGCCAGCACCTCCCCGGGGGAAGCCCCTGAAGCTTTCTTT.

This clone came up once. J is TRBJ1-6 and V is TRBV7-8, with a possible D match to TRBD1 (6 bases). The CDR3 loop spans 16 amino acids. From germline, CDR1 is SGHVS and CDR2 FQNEAQ. V dropped 1 base and J dropped 7 bases, with 14 bases sitting between them. This CDR3 is CASSLESHRDNSPLHF. The CDR3 DNA sequence: TGTGCCAGCAGCTTAGAATCCCACAGGGACAATTCACCCCTCCACTTT. The whole variable domain, filled in from reference TRBV7-8 and TRBJ1-6, reads GAGVSQSPRYKVAKRGQDVALRCDPISGHVSLFWYQQALGQGPEFLTYFQNEAQLDKSGLPSDRFFAERPEGSVSTLKIQRTQQEDSAVYLCASSLESHRDNSPLHFGNGTRLTVT.

A few counts support this clone. The J gene is TRBJ1-1, the V gene TRBV30; possibly TRBD1 for D (5 bases). This CDR3 has 11 residues. V was shortened by 5 bases and J by 6 bases, with 10 bases between the two germline ends. Germline CDR1 is GTSNPN and CDR2 is SVGIG (reference sequence). For the CDR3, the DNA is TGTGCCTGGGCAGGGTTCGCTGAAGCTTTCTTT. Amino acid sequence: CAWAGFAEAFF.

The chain's CDR3 is CASSSQGLEGNTIYF. The CDR3 bases are TGCGCCAGCAGCTCTCAGGGGCTCGAGGGAAACACCATATATTTT. V is TRBV5-1 and J is TRBJ1-3; weak D call: TRBD1 (6 bases). This CDR3 is 15 amino acids long. The V end was cut by 3 bases, the J end by 4 bases, with 14 bases between. CDR1 and CDR2 from the germline V gene are SGHRS and YFSETQ.

This rearrangement joins TRBV5-1 to TRBJ2-3, with D perhaps assigned TRBD1 or TRBD2 (6 bases each). The CDR3 is made up of 17 amino acids. V dropped 1 base and J dropped 2 bases, with 17 bases sitting between them. CDR1 and CDR2 (germline): SGHRS, YFSETQ. The CDR3 is CASSLSPGAQNTDTQYF. The CDR3 bases are TGCGCCAGCAGCTTGTCTCCGGGGGCACAAAACACAGATACGCAGTATTTT.

The chain couples TRBV5-5 to TRBJ2-3; the match to TRBD2 covers 9 bases. CDR3 length equals 15 residues. Germline assignment: CDR1 SGHKS and CDR2 YYEKEE (reference sequence). J gave up 3 bases and V 4 bases, and 6 bases lay outside the gene matches. CDR3 nucleotide sequence: TGTGCCAGCAGCCTCATCGCGGGGGGGACAGATACGCAGTATTTT. Protein sequence: CASSLIAGGTDTQYF.

This clone was recorded once. V usage is TRBV19 and J usage is TRBJ2-7; possibly TRBD1 for D (5 bases). V lost 5 bases and J lost 3, with 8 bases in between. Germline V gene lookup returns CDR1 LNHDA and CDR2 SQIVND (reference sequence). The CDR3 totals 12 residues. CDR3 in DNA: TGTGCCAGTAGTGCGACAGTCTACGAGCAGTACTTC. This encodes CASSATVYEQYF.

The chain's CDR3 is CASSYSSGQGTEQYF. The CDR3 DNA reads as TGTGCCAGCAGTTACTCATCGGGACAGGGTACGGAGCAGTACTTC. V is TRBV6-5 and J is TRBJ2-7; 9 positions agree with TRBD1. Germline-derived CDR1 and CDR2 are MNHEY and SVGAGI. The CDR3 totals 15 residues. V lost 0 bases to trimming and J lost 7 bases; unmatched junction nucleotides: 7.

In its sample, this clone was seen a few times. This chain joins TRBV27 and TRBJ1-1; D remains unclear. The CDR3 is 14 residues long. The V end was cut by 3 bases, the J end by 1 base, with 9 bases between. Per the germline V gene, CDR1 is MNHEY and CDR2 is SMNVEV (reference sequence). The CDR3 region has the DNA TGTGCCAGCAGTTTCAACTGGGGGAACACTGAAGCTTTCTTT. This codes for CASSFNWGNTEAFF.

The rearrangement links TRBV7-9 to TRBJ2-6; TRBD1 might be the D (5 bases). The CDR3 loop spans 18 amino acids. From germline, CDR1 is SEHNR and CDR2 FQNEAQ (reference sequence). Trimming pared 4 bases from V and 0 bases from J, leaving 16 bases between. The CDR3 sequence is CASSSIRPTVSGANVLTF. The CDR3 DNA follows: TGTGCCAGCAGCTCTATCCGGCCGACAGTCTCTGGGGCCAACGTCCTGACTTTC.